This T cell receptor beta chain appears in the sequencing data of a study of regulatory T cells in long-lasting Graves disease. Building of the TCR beta libraries involved iRepertoire HTBI primers and Arm-PCR of CDR3 regions. One entry per CDR3 protein, called by TCRdb with MiXCR from the multiplex PCR reads. In the table there are approximately 270,000 distinct CDR3 sequences, 18% of which are singletons. V shed 3 bases and J shed 8 bases, with 10 bases lying between them. The CDR3 has 11 amino acids. Germline-derived CDR1 and CDR2 are DFQATT and SNEGSKA (reference sequence). Documented time point: newly diagnosed GD, antithyroid drugs for less than 3 months. Preparation of the TCR library used RNA extracted from PBMCs. This clonotype was seen repeatedly, ten times or more. These data were likewise used in another study, on T cells in Graves' hyperthyroidism and ophthalmopathy. That investigation notes: When ophthalmopathy did not progress within 18 months, Graves' hyperthyroidism was considered stable. Subjects aged 18 to 65 presented with newly diagnosed hyperthyroidism of less than 2 months' duration.

The sample was peripheral blood mononuclear cells (PBMCs), taken at new diagnosis, from a patient treated with antithyroid drugs. The chain joins TRBV20-1 to TRBJ1-2; D unresolved. The receptor was isolated from a woman in her 30s with Graves disease. CDR3 sequence: CSASRSLGYTF. CDR3 sequence (DNA): TGCAGTGCTAGTAGATCGTTGGGCTACACCTTC.